A selection of T cell receptor beta chains follows, all from one sample in a study of breast tumors, draining lymph nodes, adjacent tissues. Each CDR3 protein is one row after TCRdb ran MiXCR on the multiplex PCR reads. The data hold about 47,000 distinct CDR3 sequences, with roughly 23% observed a single time. The specimen sequenced was breast tumor tissue. These receptors originate from a female donor with breast cancer. Some clones in this sample may be carry-over from other donors' samples. Both conserved end residues are trimmed from each CDR3.

J	V	CDR3
TRBJ1-3	TRBV4-1	ASSQEGRGSSYSGNTIY
TRBJ1-2	TRBV7-7	ASSPTGTGQGNGYT
TRBJ2-7	TRBV2	ASSVQIAYEQY
TRBJ1-2	TRBV20-1	SANQQGTAYGYT
TRBJ2-7	TRBV4-2	ASSHSSGGAYEQY
TRBJ1-5	TRBV6-1	ASSEWTGNNQPQH
TRBJ2-1	TRBV7-9	ASSLRTSGGTAQGEQF
TRBJ1-2	TRBV6-5	ASSYSGPPYGYT
TRBJ2-7	TRBV11-2	ASTRGGQAYEQY
TRBJ1-5	TRBV10-2	ASTTGDQPQH
TRBJ2-7	TRBV20-1	SAARGAPSYEQY
TRBJ1-2	TRBV6-1	ASSEPPGLVYGYT
TRBJ1-4	TRBV5-8	ASSRTGKGEKLF
TRBJ2-1	TRBV4-1	ASSQELRGTYNEQF
TRBJ2-1	TRBV5-6	ASSLAGFSFNEQF
TRBJ1-2	TRBV5-1	ASSPGADASYT
TRBJ2-7	TRBV11-2	ASSLGLAGGPNGEQY
TRBJ1-1	TRBV2	ASLQGRTEAF
TRBJ2-6	TRBV4-1	ASSPRGSGANVLT
TRBJ2-1	TRBV3-1	ASSQEASSDYINEQF
TRBJ2-7	TRBV20-1	SARDVGGSYYEQY
TRBJ2-4	TRBV4-2	ASSQESAKRVLAKNIQY
TRBJ2-3	TRBV14	ASSQRDSWFTDTQY
TRBJ2-3	TRBV5-6	ASSLKGTDTQY
TRBJ1-3	TRBV5-4	ASSCDRVGNTIY
TRBJ2-7	TRBV30	AHGLAGSYEQY
TRBJ2-7	TRBV28	ASTPPRGTGRYEQY